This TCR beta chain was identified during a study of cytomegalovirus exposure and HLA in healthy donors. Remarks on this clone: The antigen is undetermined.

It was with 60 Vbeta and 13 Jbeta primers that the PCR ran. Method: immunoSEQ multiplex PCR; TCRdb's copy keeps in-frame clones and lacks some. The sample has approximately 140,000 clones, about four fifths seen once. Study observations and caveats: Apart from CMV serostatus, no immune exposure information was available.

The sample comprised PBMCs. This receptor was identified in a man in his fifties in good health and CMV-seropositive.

The CDR3 spells CASAGQGAMDTQYF. CDR3 DNA: TGTGCCAGCGCTGGGCAGGGGGCTATGGATACGCAGTATTTT. The J gene is TRBJ2-3, the V gene TRBV6-5, with 8 bases matching TRBD1. Germline CDR1 MNHEY, CDR2 SVGAGI. V trimming: 8 bases; J trimming: 6 bases; junction bases outside the gene matches: 10. The CDR3 has 14 amino acids.